Listed here are 9 T cell receptor beta chains from one sample, sequenced in a study of cytomegalovirus exposure and HLA in healthy donors. This PCR relied on a set of 60 Vbeta primers and 13 Jbeta primers. Assay used: immunoSEQ multiplex PCR; TCRdb lists only in-frame clones, some missing. Of more than 60,000 clones in the sample, 60% to 85% were seen once. The sequenced sample consisted of PBMCs. The source of these receptors is a male donor in good health and CMV-seropositive.

The chain couples TRBV7-2 to TRBJ2-3; TRBD1 matches at 11 bases. Germline V lookup: CDR1 SGHTA, CDR2 FQGNSA. The CDR3 is 15 amino acids. The trim removed 3 bases at V and 5 bases at J, leaving 4 bases unmatched. The CDR3 region is CASSFRTGGRDTQYF. The CDR3 coding sequence is TGTGCCAGCAGCTTTCGGACAGGGGGCCGAGATACGCAGTATTTT.

The chain carries TRBV7-2 and TRBJ1-2, with D perhaps matching TRBD1 (5 bases). The CDR3 covers 14 residues. Per the germline V gene, CDR1 is SGHTA and CDR2 is FQGNSA. Deletions cut 2 bases from V and 2 bases from J, with 9 bases between. This CDR3 is CASSLPPGNYGYTF. CDR3 DNA: TGTGCCAGCAGCTTACCTCCAGGGAACTATGGCTACACCTTC.

The rearrangement joins TRBV7-3 to TRBJ2-5; possible D gene TRBD2, 6 bases. The CDR3 has 15 amino acids. Germline-derived CDR1 and CDR2 are SGHTA and FQGTGA. Between the trimmed V and J ends, which lost 1 base and 2 bases, there was a span of 11 bases. CDR3 region: CASSLSSGTQETQYF. The DNA for the CDR3 is TGTGCCAGCAGCTTAAGCTCAGGGACTCAAGAGACCCAGTACTTC.

The V and J genes are TRBV5-4 and TRBJ2-4; 7 bases match TRBD2. Trimming at V came to 3 bases and at J to 6 bases, leaving 6 bases not matched to a gene. The CDR3 covers 14 residues. Germline V CDR1 and CDR2: SGHNT, YYREEE (reference sequence). The CDR3 coding sequence is TGTGCCAGCAGCTCGCGGGACTATTTAAACATTCAGTACTTC. The encoded protein is CASSSRDYLNIQYF.

This rearrangement joins TRBV7-3 to TRBJ2-6; 8 nucleotides match TRBD1. The trim removed 5 bases at V and 3 bases at J, leaving 9 bases unmatched. The CDR3 has 17 residues. Germline V gene lookup returns CDR1 SGHTA and CDR2 FQGTGA. CDR3 region: CASSAPRGRRGANVLTF. The CDR3 DNA sequence: TGTGCCAGCAGCGCACCCAGGGGGCGCCGTGGGGCCAACGTCCTGACTTTC.

This clone was found once. The CDR3 DNA is TGTGCCAGCACCCCGGGGACTGGAAACACCATATATTTT. It is translated as CASTPGTGNTIYF. The gene calls are TRBV5-4 and TRBJ1-3; no reliable D call. V shed 6 bases and J shed 2 bases, with 9 bases lying between them. Germline CDR1 and CDR2: SGHNT and YYREEE (reference sequence). The CDR3 covers 13 residues. Drawing the rest from reference TRBV5-4 and TRBJ1-3, the complete variable domain is ETGVTQSPTHLIKTRGQQVTLRCSSQSGHNTVSWYQQALGQGPQFIFQYYREEENGRGNFPPRFSGLQFPNYSSELNVNALELDDSALYLCASTPGTGNTIYFGEGSWLTVV.

The rearrangement uses TRBV5-1 and TRBJ2-5; 10 nucleotides line up with TRBD2. CDR3 length equals 16 residues. V dropped 2 bases and J dropped 2; count of bases not matched to a gene: 6. Per germline, CDR1 SGHRS and CDR2 YFSETQ. The CDR3 spells CASSFTSGVGQETQYF. For the CDR3, the DNA is TGCGCCAGCAGCTTTACTAGCGGGGTAGGGCAAGAGACCCAGTACTTC.

The chain has TRBV10-3 and TRBJ2-7; the match to TRBD1 covers 9 bases. CDR3 length: 12 amino acids. Germline trimming cut 5 bases from V and 6 bases from J; bases unmatched to any gene: 2. Germline lookup yields CDR1 ENHRY and CDR2 SYGVKD. The CDR3 spells CAISKTGGEQYF. DNA of the CDR3: TGTGCCATCAGTAAGACAGGGGGCGAGCAGTACTTC.

This clone was recorded a few times. The chain joins TRBV7-6 to TRBJ2-7; D perhaps matches TRBD1 (6 bases). The CDR3 contains 13 residues. Germline V gene data show CDR1 as SGHVS and CDR2 as FNYEAQ. Deletions cut 2 bases from V and 5 bases from J, with 10 bases between. The CDR3 sequence: CASSLKGVNEQYF. The CDR3 nucleotides read TGTGCCAGCAGCTTAAAGGGGGTCAACGAGCAGTACTTC.